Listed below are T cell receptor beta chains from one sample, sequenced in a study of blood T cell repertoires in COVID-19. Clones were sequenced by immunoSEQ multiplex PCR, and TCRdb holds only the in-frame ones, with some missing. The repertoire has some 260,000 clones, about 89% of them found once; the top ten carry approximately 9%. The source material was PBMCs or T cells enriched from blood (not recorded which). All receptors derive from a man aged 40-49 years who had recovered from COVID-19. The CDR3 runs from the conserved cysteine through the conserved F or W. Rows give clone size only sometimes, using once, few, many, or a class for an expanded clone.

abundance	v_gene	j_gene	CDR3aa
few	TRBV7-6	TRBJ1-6	CASSWGTENSPLHF
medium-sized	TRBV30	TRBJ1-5	CAWSPRPGGQPQHF
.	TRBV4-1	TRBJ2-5	CASSQGDRDAETQYF
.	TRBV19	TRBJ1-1	CASSIAGDSEAFF
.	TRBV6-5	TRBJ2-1	CASSPSDSYNEQFF
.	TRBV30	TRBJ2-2	CAWRWTNTGELFF
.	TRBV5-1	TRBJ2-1	CASSLAQILLYNEQFF
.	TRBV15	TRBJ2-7	CATSRDQNRMQEQYF
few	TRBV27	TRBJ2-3	CASLFTAGAADTQYF
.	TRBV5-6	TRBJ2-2	CASSSGTGLRGGELFF
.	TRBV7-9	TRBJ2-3	CASSLRDSASTDTQYF
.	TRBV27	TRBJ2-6	CASRLSGANVLTF
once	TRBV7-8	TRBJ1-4	CASSLDDRGGEKLFF
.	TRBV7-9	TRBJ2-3	CASSEVNSATDTQYF
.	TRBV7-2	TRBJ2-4	CASSLEPGITKNIQYF
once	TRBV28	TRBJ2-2	CASSLGQGGSGGELFF
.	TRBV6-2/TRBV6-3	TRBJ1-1	CASSHVEQGTGTEAFF
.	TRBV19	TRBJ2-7	CASNKDRGLNEQYF
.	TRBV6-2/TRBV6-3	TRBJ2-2	CASSLPVDDYPTGELFF
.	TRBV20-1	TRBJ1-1	CSASSAHRGTVNTEAFF
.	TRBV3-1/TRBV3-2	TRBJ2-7	CASSHGSGGAYEQYF
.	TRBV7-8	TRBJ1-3	CASSDRYQTANSGNTIYF
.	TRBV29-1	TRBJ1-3	CSVEDGAAARSGNTIYF
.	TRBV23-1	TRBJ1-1	CASSQSARGGRYEAFF
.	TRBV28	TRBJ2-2	CASKDLGTGDGGELFF
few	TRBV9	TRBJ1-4	CASSFTGTPEKLFF
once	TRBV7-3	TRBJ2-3	CASSLRGGSTDTQYF
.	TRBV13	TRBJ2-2	CASSARQGAWGKTGELFF
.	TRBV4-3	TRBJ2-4	CASSQGDNSAKNIQYF
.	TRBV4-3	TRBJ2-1	CASSQAAAVSYNEQFF
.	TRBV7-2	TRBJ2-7	CASSPTRPTYEQYF
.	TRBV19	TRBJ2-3	CASNDRGTDTQYF
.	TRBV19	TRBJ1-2	CASSLQSPYGYTF
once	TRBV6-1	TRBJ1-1	CASSEDMGLNTEAFF
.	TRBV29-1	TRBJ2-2	CSAAGTIIGELFF
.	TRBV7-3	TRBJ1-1	CASSLKQGRFNTEAFF
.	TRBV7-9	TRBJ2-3	CASTVGLALPDTQYF
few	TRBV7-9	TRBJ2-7	CASSYSGQGAYEQYF
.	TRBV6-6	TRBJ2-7	CASCAGQGFNEQYF
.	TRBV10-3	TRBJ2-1	CAISESAGSSSYNEQFF
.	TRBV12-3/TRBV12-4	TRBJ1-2	CASSLQGRYGYTF
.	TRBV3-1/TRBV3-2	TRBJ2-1	CASSHPRLAGGLYNEQFF
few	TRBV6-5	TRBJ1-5	CASSSDRGSNQPQHF
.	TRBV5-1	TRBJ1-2	CASQTGANYGYTF
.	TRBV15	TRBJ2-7	CATSRRQTNSYEQYF
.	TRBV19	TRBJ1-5	CASSPVQGAAQPQHF
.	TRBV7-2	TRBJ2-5	CASSLRLPRGGSGTQYF
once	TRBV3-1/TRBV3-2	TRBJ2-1	CASSPFSRGSGEYNEQFF
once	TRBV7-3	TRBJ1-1	CASSPSHRGRYTEAFF
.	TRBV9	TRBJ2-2	CASSVVTGYDTGELFF
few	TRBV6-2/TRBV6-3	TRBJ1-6	CASSYSRQHNSPLHF
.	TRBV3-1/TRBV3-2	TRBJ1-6	CASSQVPGQRNSPLHF
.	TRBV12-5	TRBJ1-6	CASGSGDNNSPLHF
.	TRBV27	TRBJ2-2	CAVGQGARTGELFF